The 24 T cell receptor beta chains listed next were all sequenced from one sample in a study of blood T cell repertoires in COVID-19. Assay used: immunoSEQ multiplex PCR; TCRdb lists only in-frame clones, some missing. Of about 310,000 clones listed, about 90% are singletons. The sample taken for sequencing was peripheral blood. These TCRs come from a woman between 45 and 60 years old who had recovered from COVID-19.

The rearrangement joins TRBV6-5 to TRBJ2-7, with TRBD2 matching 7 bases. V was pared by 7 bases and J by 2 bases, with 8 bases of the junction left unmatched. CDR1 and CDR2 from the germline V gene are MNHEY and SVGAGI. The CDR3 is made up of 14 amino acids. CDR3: CASTPTSATYEQYF. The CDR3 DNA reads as TGTGCCAGCACTCCAACTAGCGCGACCTACGAGCAGTACTTC.

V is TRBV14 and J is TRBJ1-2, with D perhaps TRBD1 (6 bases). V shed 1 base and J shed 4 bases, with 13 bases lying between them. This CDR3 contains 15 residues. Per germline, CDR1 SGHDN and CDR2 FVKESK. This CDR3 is CASSQVRGRGYGYTF. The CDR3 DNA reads TGTGCCAGCAGCCAAGTCAGGGGACGGGGCTATGGCTACACCTTC.

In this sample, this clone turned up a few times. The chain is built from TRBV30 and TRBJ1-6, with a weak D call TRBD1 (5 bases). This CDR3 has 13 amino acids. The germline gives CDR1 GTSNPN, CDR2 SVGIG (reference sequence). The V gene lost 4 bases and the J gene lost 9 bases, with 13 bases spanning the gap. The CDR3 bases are TGTGCCTGGACCCCAGGGAAAGGTTCACCCCTCCACTTT. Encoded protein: CAWTPGKGSPLHF.

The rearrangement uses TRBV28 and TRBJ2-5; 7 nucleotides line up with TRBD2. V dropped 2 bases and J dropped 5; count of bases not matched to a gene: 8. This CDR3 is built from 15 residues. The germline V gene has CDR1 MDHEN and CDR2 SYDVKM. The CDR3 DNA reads TGTGCCAGCAGTTTAGGGGGGGGAGATCGGGAGACCCAGTACTTC. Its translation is CASSLGGGDRETQYF.

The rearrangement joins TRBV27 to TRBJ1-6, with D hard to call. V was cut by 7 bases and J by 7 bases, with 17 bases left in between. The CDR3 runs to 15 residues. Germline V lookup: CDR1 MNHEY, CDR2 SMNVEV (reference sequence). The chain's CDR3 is CASTPERAGNSPLHF. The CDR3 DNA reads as TGTGCCAGCACCCCCGAGCGGGCCGGCAATTCACCCCTCCACTTT.

The CDR3 DNA reads as TGTGCCAGTAGTGACCGGAGGTCACCCCTCCACTTT. This codes for CASSDRRSPLHF. The rearrangement links TRBV19 to TRBJ1-6; D not certain. Trimming cost V 5 bases and J 10 bases, with 9 bases left between them. Germline lookup yields CDR1 LNHDA and CDR2 SQIVND (reference sequence). This CDR3 contains 12 residues. Full variable domain (rest looked up from reference TRBV19 and TRBJ1-6): DGGITQSPKYLFRKEGQNVTLSCEQNLNHDAMYWYRQDPGQGLRLIYYSQIVNDFQKGDIAEGYSVSREKKESFPLTVTSAQKNPTAFYLCASSDRRSPLHFGNGTRLTVT.

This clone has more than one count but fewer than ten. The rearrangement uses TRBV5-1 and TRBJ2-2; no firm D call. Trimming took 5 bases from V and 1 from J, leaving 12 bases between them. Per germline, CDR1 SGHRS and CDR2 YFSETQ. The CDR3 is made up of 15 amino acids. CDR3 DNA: TGCGCCAGCAGATCAGGTCAAGTGAACACCGGGGAGCTGTTTTTT. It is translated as CASRSGQVNTGELFF. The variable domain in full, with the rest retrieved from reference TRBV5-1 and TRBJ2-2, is KAGVTQTPRYLIKTRGQQVTLSCSPISGHRSVSWYQQTPGQGLQFLFEYFSETQRNKGNFPGRFSGRQFSNSRSEMNVSTLELGDSALYLCASRSGQVNTGELFFGEGSRLTVL.

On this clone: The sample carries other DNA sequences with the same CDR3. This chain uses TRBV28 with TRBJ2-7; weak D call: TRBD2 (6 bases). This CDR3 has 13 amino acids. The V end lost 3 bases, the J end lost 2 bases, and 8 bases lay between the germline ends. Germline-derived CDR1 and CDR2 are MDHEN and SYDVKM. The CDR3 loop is CASSLGGPYEQYF. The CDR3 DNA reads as TGTGCCAGCAGTTTGGGGGGACCCTACGAGCAGTACTTC.

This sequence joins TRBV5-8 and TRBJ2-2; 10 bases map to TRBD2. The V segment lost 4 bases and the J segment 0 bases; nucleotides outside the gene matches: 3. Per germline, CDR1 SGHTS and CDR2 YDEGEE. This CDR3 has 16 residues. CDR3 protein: CASSQGLASNTGELFF. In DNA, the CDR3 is TGTGCCAGCAGCCAGGGACTAGCGTCGAACACCGGGGAGCTGTTTTTT. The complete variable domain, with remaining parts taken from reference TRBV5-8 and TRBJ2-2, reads EAGVTQSPTHLIKTRGQQATLRCSPISGHTSVYWYQQALGLGLQFLLWYDEGEERNRGNFPPRFSGRQFPNYSSELNVNALELEDSALYLCASSQGLASNTGELFFGEGSRLTVL.

The CDR3 spells CASRLGMASGNTEAFF. The CDR3, as DNA: TGTGCCAGCAGGCTGGGTATGGCCTCGGGGAACACTGAAGCTTTCTTT. The genes are TRBV27 and TRBJ1-1; D gene uncertain. Deletions cut 6 bases from V and 1 base from J, with 18 bases between. The CDR3 extends over 16 amino acids. In germline, CDR1 is MNHEY, CDR2 SMNVEV (reference sequence).

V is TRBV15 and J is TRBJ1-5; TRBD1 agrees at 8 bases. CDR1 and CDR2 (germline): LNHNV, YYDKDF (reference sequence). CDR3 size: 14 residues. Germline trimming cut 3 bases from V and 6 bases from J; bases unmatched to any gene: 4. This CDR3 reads CATSRDRVTQPQHF. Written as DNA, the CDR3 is TGTGCCACCAGCAGGGACAGGGTGACTCAGCCCCAGCATTTT. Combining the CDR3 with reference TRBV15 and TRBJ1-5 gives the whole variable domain DAMVIQNPRYQVTQFGKPVTLSCSQTLNHNVMYWYQQKSSQAPKLLFHYYDKDFNNEADTPDNFQSRRPNTSFCFLDIRSPGLGDTAMYLCATSRDRVTQPQHFGDGTRLSIL.

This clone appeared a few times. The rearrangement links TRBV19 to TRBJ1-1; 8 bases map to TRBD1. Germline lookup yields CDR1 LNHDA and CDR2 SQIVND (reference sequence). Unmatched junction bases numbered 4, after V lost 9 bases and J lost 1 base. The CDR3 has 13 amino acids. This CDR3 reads CASRGRGNTEAFF. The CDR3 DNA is TGTGCCAGCAGGGGGCGCGGGAACACTGAAGCTTTCTTT.

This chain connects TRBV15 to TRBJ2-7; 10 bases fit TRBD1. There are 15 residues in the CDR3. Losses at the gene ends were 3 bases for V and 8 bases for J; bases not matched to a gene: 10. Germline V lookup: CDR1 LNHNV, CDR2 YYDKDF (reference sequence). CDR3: CATSRGGRQGAKQYF. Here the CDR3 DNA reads TGTGCCACCAGCAGGGGGGGAAGACAGGGGGCGAAGCAGTACTTC.

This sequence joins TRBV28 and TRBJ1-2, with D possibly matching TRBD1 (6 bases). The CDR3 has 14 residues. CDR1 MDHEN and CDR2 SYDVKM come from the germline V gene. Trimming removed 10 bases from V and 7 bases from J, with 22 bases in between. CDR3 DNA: TGTGCCACCAAATATAGTACAGGGTCGAGTGGCTACACCTTC. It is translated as CATKYSTGSSGYTF.

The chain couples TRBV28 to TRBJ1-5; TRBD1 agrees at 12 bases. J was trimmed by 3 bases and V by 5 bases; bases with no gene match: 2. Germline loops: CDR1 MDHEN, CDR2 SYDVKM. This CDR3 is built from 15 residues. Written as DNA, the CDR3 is TGTGCCAGCAGTGGGACAGGGGGCTACAATCAGCCCCAGCATTTT. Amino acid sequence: CASSGTGGYNQPQHF. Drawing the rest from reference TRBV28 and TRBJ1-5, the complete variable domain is DVKVTQSSRYLVKRTGEKVFLECVQDMDHENMFWYRQDPGLGLRLIYFSYDVKMKEKGDIPEGYSVSREKKERFSLILESASTNQTSMYLCASSGTGGYNQPQHFGDGTRLSIL.

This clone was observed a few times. The CDR3 reads CASSYWVEEQYF. CDR3 DNA: TGTGCCAGCAGTTACTGGGTGGAGGAGCAGTACTTC. The chain uses TRBV6-5 and TRBJ2-7; unclear D gene. The germline V and J ends were trimmed by 1 base and 7 bases, with 8 bases remaining between them. The CDR3 contains 12 residues. Germline V gene lookup returns CDR1 MNHEY and CDR2 SVGAGI.

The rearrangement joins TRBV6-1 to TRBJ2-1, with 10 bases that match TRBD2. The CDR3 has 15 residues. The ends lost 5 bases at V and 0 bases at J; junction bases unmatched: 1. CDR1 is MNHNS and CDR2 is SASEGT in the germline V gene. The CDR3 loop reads CASSPSGSSYNEQFF. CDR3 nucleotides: TGTGCCAGCAGTCCTAGCGGGAGCTCCTACAATGAGCAGTTCTTC.

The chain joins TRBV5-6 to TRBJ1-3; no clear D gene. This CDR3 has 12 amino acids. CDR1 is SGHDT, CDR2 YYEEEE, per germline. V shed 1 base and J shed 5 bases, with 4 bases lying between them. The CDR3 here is CASSLLRNTIYF. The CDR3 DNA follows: TGTGCCAGCAGCTTGCTTCGAAACACCATATATTTT. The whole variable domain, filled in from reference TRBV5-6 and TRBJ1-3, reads DAGVTQSPTHLIKTRGQQVTLRCSPKSGHDTVSWYQQALGQGPQFIFQYYEEEERQRGNFPDRFSGHQFPNYSSELNVNALLLGDSALYLCASSLLRNTIYFGEGSWLTVV.

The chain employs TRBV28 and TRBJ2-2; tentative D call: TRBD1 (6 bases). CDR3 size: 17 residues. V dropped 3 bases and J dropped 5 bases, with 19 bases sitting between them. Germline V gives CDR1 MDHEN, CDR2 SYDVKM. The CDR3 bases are TGTGCCAGCAGTTTCGGTTTAGGGGGAGTGGGAACCGGGGAGCTGTTTTTT. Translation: CASSFGLGGVGTGELFF.

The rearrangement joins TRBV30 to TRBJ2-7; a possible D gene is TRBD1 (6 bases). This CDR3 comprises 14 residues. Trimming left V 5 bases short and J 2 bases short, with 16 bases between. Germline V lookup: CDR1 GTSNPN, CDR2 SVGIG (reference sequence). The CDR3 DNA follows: TGTGCCTGGTTAGGGACATGGCCTACCTACGAGCAGTACTTC. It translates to CAWLGTWPTYEQYF.

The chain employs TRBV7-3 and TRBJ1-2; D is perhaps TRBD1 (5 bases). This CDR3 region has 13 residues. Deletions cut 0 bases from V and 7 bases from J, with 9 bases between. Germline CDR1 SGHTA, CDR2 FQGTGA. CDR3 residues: CASSLTLGAGYTF. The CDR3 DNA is TGTGCCAGCAGCTTAACCCTAGGGGCTGGCTACACCTTC.

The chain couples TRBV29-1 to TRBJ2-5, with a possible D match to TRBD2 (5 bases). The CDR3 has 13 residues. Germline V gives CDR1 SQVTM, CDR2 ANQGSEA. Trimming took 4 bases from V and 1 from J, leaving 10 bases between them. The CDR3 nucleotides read TGCAGCGTTGTGGGAGAGCCCCAAGAGACCCAGTACTTC. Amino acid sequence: CSVVGEPQETQYF.

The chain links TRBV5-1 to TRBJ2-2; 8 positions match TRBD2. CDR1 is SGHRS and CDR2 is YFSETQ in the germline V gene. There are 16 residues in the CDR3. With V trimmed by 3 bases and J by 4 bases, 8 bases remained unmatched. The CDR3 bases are TGCGCCAGCAGCTCCCGGACTAGCTCCCCCACCGGGGAGCTGTTTTTT. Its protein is CASSSRTSSPTGELFF. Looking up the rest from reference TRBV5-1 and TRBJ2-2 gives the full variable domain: KAGVTQTPRYLIKTRGQQVTLSCSPISGHRSVSWYQQTPGQGLQFLFEYFSETQRNKGNFPGRFSGRQFSNSRSEMNVSTLELGDSALYLCASSSRTSSPTGELFFGEGSRLTVL.

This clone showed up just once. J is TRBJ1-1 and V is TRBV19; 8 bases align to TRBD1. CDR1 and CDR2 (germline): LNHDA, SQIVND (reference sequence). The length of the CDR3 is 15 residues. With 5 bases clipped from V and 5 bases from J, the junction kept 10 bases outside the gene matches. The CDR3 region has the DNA TGTGCCAGTAGTCACCCTACAGGGGGTCTGACTGAAGCTTTCTTT. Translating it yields CASSHPTGGLTEAFF.